This passage covers 25 T cell receptor beta chains from one sample sequenced in a study of shared clonotypes between healthy human individuals. Using immunoSEQ multiplex PCR, the repertoire was profiled, and TCRdb retains in-frame clones only, with some absent. The sample contains 110,000 or so clones, around 71% of which appear only once. Sequenced sample: memory CD8+ T cells sorted from blood. The subset here: CD45RO+ cells pooled with CCR7-negative TemRA cells. The origin of the receptors is a woman aged 25 to 39 in good health.

For the CDR3, the DNA is TGTGCCAGCAGCGTAGCCGACGGGCCGCGTTCACCCCTCCACTTT. Its protein product is CASSVADGPRSPLHF. The V call is TRBV9, the J call TRBJ1-6; the D is unclear. Per the germline V gene, CDR1 is SGDLS and CDR2 is YYNGEE. The CDR3 covers 15 residues. Deletions cut 0 bases from V and 9 bases from J, with 13 bases between.

The chain employs TRBV28 and TRBJ2-5, with 13 bases fitting TRBD2. J was trimmed by 2 bases and V by 4 bases; bases with no gene match: 7. The CDR3 runs to 17 residues. The germline V gene encodes CDR1 MDHEN and CDR2 SYDVKM. This CDR3 reads CASSSTRGLAGQETQYF. The CDR3 nucleotides are TGTGCCAGCAGTTCAACCAGGGGACTAGCGGGACAAGAGACCCAGTACTTC.

The sample holds many counts of this clone. The J gene is TRBJ2-3, the V gene TRBV13; 13 bases fit TRBD2. The J segment lost 4 bases and the V segment lost 3 bases, leaving 10 bases of the junction unmatched. Germline V CDR1 and CDR2: PRHDT, FYEKMQ (reference sequence). The CDR3 totals 18 residues. CDR3 amino acids: CASSFGGLAGVNPDTQYF. DNA for the CDR3: TGTGCCAGCAGCTTCGGCGGACTAGCGGGAGTTAATCCAGATACGCAGTATTTT.

This clone was observed a few times. The V gene is TRBV28, the J gene TRBJ2-1; 7 bases line up with TRBD2. The CDR3 consists of 17 residues. Germline CDR1 and CDR2: MDHEN and SYDVKM. V lost 4 bases, J lost 0 bases, and 9 bases stayed unmatched. CDR3 bases: TGTGCCAGCAGTTCTGGGAGGGAGCACAGCTCCTACAATGAGCAGTTCTTC. The encoded protein is CASSSGREHSSYNEQFF.

The V gene is TRBV28, the J gene TRBJ1-5; TRBD1 aligns across 7 bases. CDR1 MDHEN and CDR2 SYDVKM come from the germline V gene. The V segment lost 6 bases and the J segment 0 bases; nucleotides outside the gene matches: 5. CDR3 length: 15 amino acids. The CDR3 loop is CASSSRGYSNQPQHF. The CDR3 bases are TGTGCCAGCAGCAGCAGGGGGTATAGCAATCAGCCCCAGCATTTT.

The chain has TRBV5-1 and TRBJ2-1; 10 bases match TRBD1. This CDR3 has 14 residues. The germline V gene has CDR1 SGHRS and CDR2 YFSETQ. V shed 6 bases and J 7 bases; nucleotides not matched to a gene: 7. CDR3 nucleotide sequence: TGCGCCAGCATGACAGGGGGCGGGTTAAATGAGCAGTTCTTC. The encoded protein is CASMTGGGLNEQFF. Together with reference TRBV5-1 and TRBJ2-1, the CDR3 gives the full variable domain: KAGVTQTPRYLIKTRGQQVTLSCSPISGHRSVSWYQQTPGQGLQFLFEYFSETQRNKGNFPGRFSGRQFSNSRSEMNVSTLELGDSALYLCASMTGGGLNEQFFGPGTRLTVL.

This clone was seen at least ten times. This rearrangement joins TRBV6-4 to TRBJ2-1, with 7 bases aligning to TRBD1. Losses at the gene ends were 4 bases for V and 5 bases for J; bases not matched to a gene: 8. Germline assignment: CDR1 MRHNA and CDR2 SNTAGT. This CDR3 comprises 15 residues. In nucleotides, the CDR3 is TGTGCCAGCAGTGTCCGGGACAGCGGAAACAATGAGCAGTTCTTC. Translated: CASSVRDSGNNEQFF.

The gene calls are TRBV5-4 and TRBJ2-1; unclear D gene. V was shortened by 4 bases and J by 8 bases, with 7 bases between the two germline ends. Germline V lookup: CDR1 SGHNT, CDR2 YYREEE (reference sequence). The CDR3 has 11 residues. The CDR3 protein is CASSALDEQFF. CDR3 DNA: TGTGCCAGCAGCGCTCTGGATGAGCAGTTCTTC.

Regarding this clone: Since a far larger clone is one base different, this is likely a read error. The chain joins TRBV29-1 to TRBJ2-7, with TRBD2 identical over 10 bases. V lost 6 bases, J lost 7 bases, and 15 bases stayed unmatched. Germline V gives CDR1 SQVTM, CDR2 ANQGSEA. CDR3 length: 15 residues. In nucleotides, the CDR3 is TGCAGCGTCACGGATTTTGGACTAGCGGAAGATGAGCAGTACTTC. Its translation is CSVTDFGLAEDEQYF.

The J gene is TRBJ1-4, the V gene TRBV27; TRBD1 might be the D (6 bases). This CDR3 is 16 amino acids long. The germline V gene encodes CDR1 MNHEY and CDR2 SMNVEV (reference sequence). Trimming stripped 3 bases from V and 10 bases from J, with 21 bases between. The CDR3 reads CASSFLEGTSRGKLFF. The CDR3 nucleotides are TGTGCCAGCAGTTTCTTGGAAGGGACAAGTCGGGGAAAACTGTTTTTT.

The V gene is TRBV6-5, the J gene TRBJ1-4, with D maybe TRBD1 (5 bases). CDR1 is MNHEY and CDR2 is SVGAGI in the germline V gene. The CDR3 extends over 16 amino acids. Trimming removed 1 base from V and 8 bases from J, with 17 bases in between. Here the CDR3 reads CASSYYHRDSGEKLFF. The CDR3 nucleotides are TGTGCCAGCAGTTACTACCACCGGGACTCAGGGGAAAAACTGTTTTTT.

This clone turned up a few times. The chain employs TRBV6-1 and TRBJ2-7; the D gene is possibly TRBD2 (6 bases). The CDR3 extends over 14 amino acids. CDR1 and CDR2 from the germline V gene are MNHNS and SASEGT. V lost 8 bases and J lost 1, with 15 bases in between. CDR3 nucleotides: TGTGCCAGCCATACTTCGGGAGCGTCCTACGAGCAGTACTTC. Translation gives CASHTSGASYEQYF.

There are many counts of this clone. This chain links TRBV19 with TRBJ2-5; 7 bases are a match to TRBD2. The CDR3 length is 12 residues. Germline V gene data show CDR1 as LNHDA and CDR2 as SQIVND (reference sequence). J was trimmed by 9 bases and V by 6 bases; bases with no gene match: 7. The CDR3 DNA is TGTGCCAGTAGAGATCTTGCGGGGGCCCAGTACTTC. Amino acid sequence: CASRDLAGAQYF. The variable domain in full, completed from reference TRBV19 and TRBJ2-5, reads DGGITQSPKYLFRKEGQNVTLSCEQNLNHDAMYWYRQDPGQGLRLIYYSQIVNDFQKGDIAEGYSVSREKKESFPLTVTSAQKNPTAFYLCASRDLAGAQYFGPGTRLLVL.

Of note for this clone: One end of the junction fails to match germline, which may point to a read error. The chain couples TRBV4-1 to TRBJ2-5; 14 nucleotides align to TRBD2. The CDR3 is 16 residues long. CDR1 is MGHRA, CDR2 YSYEKL, per germline. CDR3 protein: CASSQGTSGRQETQYF. Written as DNA, the CDR3 is TGTGCCAGCAGCCAAGGGACTAGCGGGAGACAAGAGACCCAGTACTTC.

This clone was counted a few times. This chain joins TRBV11-2 and TRBJ1-2, with a possible D match to TRBD1 (5 bases). Between the trimmed V and J ends, which lost 4 bases and 0 bases, there was a span of 9 bases. The germline CDR1 and CDR2 sequences are SGHAT and FQNNGV. This CDR3 is 14 amino acids long. CDR3 sequence reads: CASSYQGANYGYTF. The CDR3 DNA reads as TGTGCCAGCAGCTACCAGGGTGCTAACTATGGCTACACCTTC.

V is TRBV9 and J is TRBJ1-5; no clear D. This CDR3 contains 15 residues. V dropped 0 bases and J dropped 3 bases, with 10 bases sitting between them. Germline V CDR1 and CDR2: SGDLS, YYNGEE. CDR3 in amino acids: CASSVGGGFNQPQHF. The CDR3 bases are TGTGCCAGCAGCGTAGGGGGAGGGTTCAATCAGCCCCAGCATTTT.

V gene TRBV5-4 combines with J gene TRBJ2-7; TRBD2 is a possible D gene (6 bases). This CDR3 region has 14 residues. The V gene lost 0 bases and the J gene lost 5 bases, with 12 bases spanning the gap. CDR1 and CDR2 (germline): SGHNT, YYREEE (reference sequence). This chain's CDR3 is CASSLAGWRDEQYF. The CDR3 bases are TGTGCCAGCAGCTTGGCCGGCTGGAGGGACGAGCAGTACTTC.

The table lists this clone with a few counts. J is TRBJ2-6 and V is TRBV4-1; D call uncertain. Germline CDR1 reads MGHRA; CDR2 reads YSYEKL. The CDR3 has 14 residues. V was shortened by 4 bases and J by 1 base, with 5 bases between the two germline ends. The CDR3 is CASSPLSGANVLTF. CDR3 in DNA: TGCGCCAGCAGCCCACTATCTGGGGCCAACGTCCTGACTTTC.

V is TRBV11-2 and J is TRBJ1-1; 7 nucleotides match TRBD1. The germline V gene has CDR1 SGHAT and CDR2 FQNNGV. This CDR3 is built from 15 residues. The V gene end was trimmed by 5 bases and the J gene end by 3 bases; junction bases not matched to a gene: 9. CDR3 sequence (DNA): TGTGCCAGCAGCGCAGACAGGGTATGGGACACTGAAGCTTTCTTT. It translates to CASSADRVWDTEAFF. The full variable domain, its missing parts supplied by reference TRBV11-2 and TRBJ1-1, is EAGVAQSPRYKIIEKRQSVAFWCNPISGHATLYWYQQILGQGPKLLIQFQNNGVVDDSQLPKDRFSAERLKGVDSTLKIQPAKLEDSAVYLCASSADRVWDTEAFFGQGTRLTVV.

The chain carries TRBV9 and TRBJ1-3, with 7 bases that match TRBD1. The junction had 3 bases not matched to a gene; V was cut back by 7 bases and J by 2 bases. CDR3 length: 13 residues. Germline CDR1 and CDR2: SGDLS and YYNGEE. This CDR3 reads CASVGQTGNTIYF. CDR3 coding DNA: TGTGCCAGCGTGGGACAGACTGGAAACACCATATATTTT.

The V gene is TRBV4-1, the J gene TRBJ1-1; D not certain. CDR1 MGHRA and CDR2 YSYEKL come from the germline V gene. The CDR3 sequence is 14 residues long. V lost 1 base and J lost 4, with 10 bases in between. CDR3 loop: CASSQGAAFTEAFF. The CDR3 DNA follows: TGCGCCAGCAGCCAAGGGGCCGCGTTCACTGAAGCTTTCTTT.

In its sample, this clone was seen a few times. The chain links TRBV6-4 to TRBJ2-2; TRBD2 might be the D (5 bases). CDR3 length: 15 residues. Per the germline V gene, CDR1 is MRHNA and CDR2 is SNTAGT. Trimming removed 5 bases from V and 4 bases from J, with 14 bases in between. The CDR3 protein is CASSPGGLTTGELFF. CDR3 nucleotide sequence: TGTGCCAGCAGTCCCGGAGGACTTACCACCGGGGAGCTGTTTTTT.

This clone was counted at least ten times. The chain is built from TRBV4-1 and TRBJ2-5; no reliable D call. The CDR3 contains 14 residues. V lost 2 bases to trimming and J lost 4 bases, with 11 bases between them. The germline CDR1 and CDR2 sequences are MGHRA and YSYEKL. Here the CDR3 reads CASSQQEMGETQYF. The DNA of the CDR3 is TGCGCCAGCAGCCAACAGGAGATGGGAGAGACCCAGTACTTC.

The CDR3 nucleotides read TGTGCCAGCAGTGACGGTTTCCGCGGACTGGATACTGGGGCCAACGTCCTGACTTTC. Amino acid sequence: CASSDGFRGLDTGANVLTF. The chain carries TRBV2 and TRBJ2-6, with D perhaps matching TRBD2 (5 bases). From germline, CDR1 is SNHLY and CDR2 FYNNEI. V was cut by 3 bases and J by 2 bases, with 20 bases left in between. The CDR3 totals 19 residues.

CDR3 nucleotides: TGTGCCAGCAGTGACGAACCAGCAGGGTACAATGAGCAGTTCTTC. It encodes CASSDEPAGYNEQFF. The rearrangement joins TRBV6-4 to TRBJ2-1; D may be TRBD1 (5 bases). CDR3 length: 15 amino acids. CDR1 MRHNA and CDR2 SNTAGT come from the germline V gene. The V end was cut by 2 bases, the J end by 4 bases, with 12 bases between.